The T cell receptor (beta chain) under discussion was sequenced for a study of cytomegalovirus exposure and HLA in healthy donors (dated by TCRdb to the late 2010s). For context, the study as a whole: According to a later analysis, one platform produced both the 110 or so validation repertoires and the 666 repertoires of the first cohort. The study aimed to test whether signatures of past pathogen exposure could be identified by cataloging public T cell receptors. A separate validation cohort of 100 to 150 different subjects was used in addition to the roughly 700-subject first cohort. To predict cytomegalovirus infection status, the study combined high-throughput TCR immunosequencing, statistical association of individual TCRs with disease status, and machine learning. The paper as a whole reports these results and caveats: It was suggested by the authors that the approach could potentially be generalized to other disease states and immunological phenotypes. The classifier was reported to diagnose cytomegalovirus status with high specificity and sensitivity in both the original and validation cohorts. The study listed 150 to 200 TCR beta chains as associated with cytomegalovirus. A few of the identified cytomegalovirus-associated TCR beta chains were confirmed in vitro to be specific for cytomegalovirus antigens. Most TCR sequences were observed very rarely across donors, whereas some public TCRs were present in many individuals. The validation cohort had no HLA typing available for a later analysis, so co-occurrence within that cohort was assessed over all 130 or so repertoires. In a later analysis, TCRs clustered in the first cohort were found to also tend to co-occur in the roughly 120 validation repertoires, with 94% of cluster scores above 0.

Receptor libraries were prepared by the immunoSEQ multiplex PCR assay. The authors' analysis ran thus. To diagnose cytomegalovirus status from the catalog of TCR beta chain sequences, a statistical classification framework was built. TCRdb provides this immuneACCESS table in a form limited to in-frame rearrangements. Some clones are lacking; in checked studies, under half of them reflect an unresolved V gene, and why the rest are absent is not known. That table gives V, J and clone size, and the DNA gave D and trimming. The sample table lists 50,000 or so clones, about nine tenths of them with a count of one. The top ten hold about 8.8% of the sample. The donors were included in the validation cohort of 120 subjects, a group kept apart from the 666-subject first cohort. Concerning this clone: Its antigen is not yet known. Base qualities are missing; no much larger clone stands one base away.

V and J are trimmed by 8 bases and 4 bases, and the gene matches miss 5 bases of the junction. In the germline V gene, CDR1 corresponds to MRHNA and CDR2 to SNTAGT. Inclusive of the bounding cysteine and phenylalanine, the CDR3 is 13 residues long. Only the CDR3 part of the read is kept: 39 bases, read in frame from the first base. Material for sequencing was PBMCs. The clonotype was recovered from a woman aged 18 to 35 in good health and CMV-seropositive. The chain is assembled from TRBV6-4 and TRBJ1-5; TRBD1 agrees with 7 junctional bases. The CDR3 is CASSGTANQPQHF. At the DNA level, the sequence is TGTGCCAGCTCCGGGACAGCTAATCAGCCCCAGCATTTT.